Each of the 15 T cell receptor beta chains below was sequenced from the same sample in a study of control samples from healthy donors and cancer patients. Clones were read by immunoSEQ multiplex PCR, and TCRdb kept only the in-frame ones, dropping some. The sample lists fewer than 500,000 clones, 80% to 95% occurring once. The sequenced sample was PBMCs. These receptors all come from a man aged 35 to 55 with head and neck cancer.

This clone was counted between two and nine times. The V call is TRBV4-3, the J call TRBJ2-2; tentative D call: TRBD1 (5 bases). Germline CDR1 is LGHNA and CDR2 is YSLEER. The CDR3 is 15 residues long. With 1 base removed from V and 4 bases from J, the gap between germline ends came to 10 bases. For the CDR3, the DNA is TGCGCCAGCAGCCAAGGGAAGACAGTCACCGGGGAGCTGTTTTTT. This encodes CASSQGKTVTGELFF.

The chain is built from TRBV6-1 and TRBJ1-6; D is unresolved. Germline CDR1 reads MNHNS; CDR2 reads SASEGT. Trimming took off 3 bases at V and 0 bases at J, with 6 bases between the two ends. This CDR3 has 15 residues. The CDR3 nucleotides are TGTGCCAGCAGTGACGGTGGCTCCTATAATTCACCCCTCCACTTT. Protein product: CASSDGGSYNSPLHF.

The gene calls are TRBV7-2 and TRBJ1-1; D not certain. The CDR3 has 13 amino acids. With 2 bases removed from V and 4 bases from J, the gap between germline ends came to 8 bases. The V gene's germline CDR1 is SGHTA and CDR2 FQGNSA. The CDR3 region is CASSLRRGTEAFF. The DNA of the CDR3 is TGTGCCAGCAGCTTACGTAGAGGCACTGAAGCTTTCTTT.

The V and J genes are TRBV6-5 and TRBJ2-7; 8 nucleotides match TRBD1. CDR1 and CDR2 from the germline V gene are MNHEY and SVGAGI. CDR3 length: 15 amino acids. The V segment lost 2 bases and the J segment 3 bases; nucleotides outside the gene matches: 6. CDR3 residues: CASSYTQGGSYEQYF. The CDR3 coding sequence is TGTGCCAGCAGTTACACACAGGGGGGAAGCTACGAGCAGTACTTC.

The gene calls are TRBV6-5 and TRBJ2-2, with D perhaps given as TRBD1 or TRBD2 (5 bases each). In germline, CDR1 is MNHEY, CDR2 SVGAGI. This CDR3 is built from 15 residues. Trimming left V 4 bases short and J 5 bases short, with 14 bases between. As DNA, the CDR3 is TGTGCCAGCAGTTCGGGGACGGGGATAACCGGGGAGCTGTTTTTT. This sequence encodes CASSSGTGITGELFF.

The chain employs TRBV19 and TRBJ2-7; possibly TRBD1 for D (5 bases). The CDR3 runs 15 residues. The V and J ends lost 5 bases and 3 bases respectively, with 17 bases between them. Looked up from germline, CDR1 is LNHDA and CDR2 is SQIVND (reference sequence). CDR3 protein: CASSVGAGLNYEQYF. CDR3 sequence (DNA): TGTGCCAGTAGTGTTGGGGCCGGCCTAAACTACGAGCAGTACTTC.

In nucleotides, the CDR3 is TGTGCCAGCAGCCGGGACGCGCTGAAACAGGGGGAAAAACTGTTTTTT. Residues: CASSRDALKQGEKLFF. The chain carries TRBV14 and TRBJ1-4; 7 bases fit TRBD1. The CDR3 consists of 16 residues. The V gene end was trimmed by 4 bases and the J gene end by 8 bases; junction bases not matched to a gene: 13. Germline lookup yields CDR1 SGHDN and CDR2 FVKESK.

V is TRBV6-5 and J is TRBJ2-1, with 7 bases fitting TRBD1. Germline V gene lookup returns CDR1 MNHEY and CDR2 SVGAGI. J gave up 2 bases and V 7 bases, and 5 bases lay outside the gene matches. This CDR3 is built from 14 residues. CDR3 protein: CASKTGLPYNEQFF. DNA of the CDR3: TGTGCCAGCAAGACAGGGCTGCCCTACAATGAGCAGTTCTTC.

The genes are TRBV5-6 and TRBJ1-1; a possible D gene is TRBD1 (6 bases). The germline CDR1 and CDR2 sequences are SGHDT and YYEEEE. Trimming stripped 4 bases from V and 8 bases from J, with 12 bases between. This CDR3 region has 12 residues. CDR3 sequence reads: CASSSTGGEAFF. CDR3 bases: TGTGCCAGCAGCAGCACGGGGGGCGAAGCTTTCTTT.

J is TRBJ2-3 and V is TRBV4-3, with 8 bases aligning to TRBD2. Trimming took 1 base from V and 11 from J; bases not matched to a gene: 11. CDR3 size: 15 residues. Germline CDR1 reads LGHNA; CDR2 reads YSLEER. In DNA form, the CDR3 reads TGCGCCAGCAGCCAAGCAGCGGGGGCCTTGGCGGGGCAGTATTTT. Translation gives CASSQAAGALAGQYF.

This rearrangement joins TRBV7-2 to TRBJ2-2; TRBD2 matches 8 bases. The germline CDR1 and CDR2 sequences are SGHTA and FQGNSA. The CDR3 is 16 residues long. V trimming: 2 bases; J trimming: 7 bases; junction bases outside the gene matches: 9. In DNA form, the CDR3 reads TGTGCCAGCAGCTTAAACAGCGGGAGAGTTGGCGGGGAGCTGTTTTTT. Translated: CASSLNSGRVGGELFF.

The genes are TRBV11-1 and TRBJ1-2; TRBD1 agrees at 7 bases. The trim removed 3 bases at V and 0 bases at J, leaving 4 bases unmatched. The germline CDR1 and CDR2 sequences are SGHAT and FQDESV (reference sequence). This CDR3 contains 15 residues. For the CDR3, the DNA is TGTGCCAGCAGCTTCCGGGACAGATCTAACTATGGCTACACCTTC. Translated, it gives CASSFRDRSNYGYTF. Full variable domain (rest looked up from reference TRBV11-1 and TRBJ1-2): EAEVAQSPRYKITEKSQAVAFWCDPISGHATLYWYRQILGQGPELLVQFQDESVVDDSQLPKDRFSAERLKGVDSTLKIQPAELGDSAMYLCASSFRDRSNYGYTFGSGTRLTVV.

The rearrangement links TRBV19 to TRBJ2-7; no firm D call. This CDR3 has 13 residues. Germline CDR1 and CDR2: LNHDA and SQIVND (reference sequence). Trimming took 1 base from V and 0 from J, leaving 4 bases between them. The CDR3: CASSIAYSYEQYF. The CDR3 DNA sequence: TGTGCCAGTAGTATAGCTTACTCCTACGAGCAGTACTTC. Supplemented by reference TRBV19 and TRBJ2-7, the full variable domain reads DGGITQSPKYLFRKEGQNVTLSCEQNLNHDAMYWYRQDPGQGLRLIYYSQIVNDFQKGDIAEGYSVSREKKESFPLTVTSAQKNPTAFYLCASSIAYSYEQYFGPGTRLTVT.

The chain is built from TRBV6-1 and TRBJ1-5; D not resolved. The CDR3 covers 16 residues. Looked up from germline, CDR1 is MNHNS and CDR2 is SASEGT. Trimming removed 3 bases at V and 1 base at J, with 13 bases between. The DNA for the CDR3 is TGTGCCAGCAGTGATGTTGTACAAGGGAGCAATCAGCCCCAGCATTTT. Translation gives CASSDVVQGSNQPQHF.

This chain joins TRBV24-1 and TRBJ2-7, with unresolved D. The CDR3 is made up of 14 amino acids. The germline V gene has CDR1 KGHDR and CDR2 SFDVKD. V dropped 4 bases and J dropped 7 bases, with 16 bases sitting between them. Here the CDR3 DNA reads TGTGCCACCAGTGAATCCGGGCCCCCCTCTGAGCAGTACTTC. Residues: CATSESGPPSEQYF.